The 21 T cell receptor beta chains below were found in one sample sequenced in a study. MiXCR, applied by TCRdb to the 5' RACE reads, yields one record per CDR3 protein. The sample yields approximately 60,000 distinct CDR3 sequences, 22% seen once. The sample was memory CD4+ T cells sorted from a lymph node. As to subset: memory CD4+ T cells, CD4+CD45RO+CD25-. Source of these receptors: a female donor with breast cancer.

The chain recombines TRBV7-2 with TRBJ2-7; a possible D gene is TRBD2 (6 bases). V was clipped by 4 bases and J by 1 base, with 8 bases between them. Germline V gene data show CDR1 as SGHTA and CDR2 as FQGNSA. CDR3 size: 13 residues. The CDR3 DNA reads TGTGCCAGCAGCTGGACTACTTCCTACGAGCAGTACTTC. Amino acid sequence: CASSWTTSYEQYF.

The genes are TRBV18 and TRBJ1-1; D uncertain. Trimming left V 6 bases short and J 5 bases short, with 10 bases between. This CDR3 spans 12 amino acids. CDR1 and CDR2 (germline): KGHSH, LQKENI. Here the CDR3 DNA reads TGTGCCAGCTCTCAGGCGGGGACTGAAGCTTTCTTT. This translates into CASSQAGTEAFF.

This clonotype was recorded a few times. J is TRBJ1-1 and V is TRBV3-1; the D gene is possibly TRBD1 (6 bases). V dropped 4 bases and J dropped 5 bases, with 11 bases sitting between them. CDR1 is LGHDT, CDR2 YNNKEL, per germline (reference sequence). This CDR3 comprises 13 residues. CDR3 region: CASSPQQGTEAFF. In DNA form, the CDR3 reads TGTGCCAGCAGCCCGCAACAGGGTACTGAAGCTTTCTTT.

This clonotype was picked up a small number of times. The V gene is TRBV12-3 or TRBV12-4, the J gene TRBJ2-1, with 8 bases identical to TRBD1. The ends lost 7 bases at V and 3 bases at J; junction bases unmatched: 11. CDR3 length equals 16 residues. The CDR3 DNA is TGTGCCAGCAACAAACGTGGACAGGGAGGCTACAATGAGCAGTTCTTC. Translation: CASNKRGQGGYNEQFF.

The chain is built from TRBV5-5 and TRBJ2-7; D is uncertain. Deletions cut 4 bases from V and 3 bases from J, with 11 bases between. Germline lookup yields CDR1 SGHKS and CDR2 YYEKEE (reference sequence). This CDR3 has 13 residues. CDR3 residues: CASSLGVHYEQYF. The CDR3 bases are TGTGCCAGCAGCCTCGGCGTCCACTACGAGCAGTACTTC.

The chain links TRBV5-1 to TRBJ2-4; TRBD1 aligns across 10 bases. The CDR3 spans 14 residues. Germline CDR1 and CDR2: SGHRS and YFSETQ. J was trimmed by 8 bases and V by 4 bases; bases with no gene match: 6. CDR3 bases: TGCGCCAGCAGCGTGAGGACAGGGGGTGACATTCAGTACTTC. Translated, it gives CASSVRTGGDIQYF.

A few counts support this clonotype. The chain employs TRBV5-1 and TRBJ2-7, with D possibly TRBD2 on 5 matching bases. With 7 bases removed from V and 3 bases from J, the gap between germline ends came to 17 bases. The CDR3 sequence is 14 residues long. CDR1 is SGHRS, CDR2 YFSETQ, per germline. The CDR3 nucleotides read TGCGCCAGCTCCTCTACAGCGGAAAACTACGAGCAGTACTTC. Protein: CASSSTAENYEQYF. Filled out from reference TRBV5-1 and TRBJ2-7, the complete variable domain reads KAGVTQTPRYLIKTRGQQVTLSCSPISGHRSVSWYQQTPGQGLQFLFEYFSETQRNKGNFPGRFSGRQFSNSRSEMNVSTLELGDSALYLCASSSTAENYEQYFGPGTRLTVT.

This clonotype was counted only a few times. J is TRBJ1-5 and V is TRBV10-3; D possibly corresponds to TRBD1 (6 bases). The V gene's germline CDR1 is ENHRY and CDR2 SYGVKD. V was cut by 7 bases and J by 7 bases, with 14 bases left in between. The CDR3 contains 13 residues. The CDR3 DNA reads TGTGCCATCACCGAGGGGGTCGGACAGCCCCAGCATTTT. This translates into CAITEGVGQPQHF.

Concerning this clonotype itself: A much larger clonotype is one base distant, so this may be a read error. The rearrangement joins TRBV7-2 to TRBJ1-5, with D unresolved. Trimming pared 5 bases from V and 2 bases from J, leaving 13 bases between. Germline V lookup: CDR1 SGHTA, CDR2 FQGNSA. The CDR3 contains 15 residues. The CDR3 loop reads CASSALKAGNQPQHF. DNA for the CDR3: TGTGCCAGCAGCGCCCTCAAAGCGGGCAATCAGCCCCAGCATTTT.

With respect to this clonotype: Germline is not matched at one junction end, which may reflect a read error. The J gene is TRBJ2-1, the V gene TRBV7-2; 13 positions match TRBD2. Germline V gives CDR1 SGHTA, CDR2 FQGNSA. This CDR3 has 18 amino acids. This chain's CDR3 is CAGSTRTRTSGSYNEQFF. Here the CDR3 DNA reads TGTGCCGGCAGCACCCGAACCAGGACTAGCGGGAGTTACAATGAGCAGTTCTTC.

This clonotype has ten or more counts. V usage is TRBV5-1 and J usage is TRBJ1-1; 7 nucleotides match TRBD1. With 3 bases clipped from V and 1 base from J, the junction kept 3 bases outside the gene matches. The CDR3 length is 14 residues. The germline V gene encodes CDR1 SGHRS and CDR2 YFSETQ. The CDR3 DNA is TGCGCCAGCAGCTCGGGACAGCGGAACACTGAAGCTTTCTTT. Its protein product is CASSSGQRNTEAFF.

This clonotype was counted a few times. This rearrangement joins TRBV18 to TRBJ2-3; 8 nucleotides agree with TRBD1. Germline-derived CDR1 and CDR2 are KGHSH and LQKENI. V dropped 3 bases and J dropped 7; count of bases not matched to a gene: 12. The CDR3 is 16 amino acids. CDR3 amino acids: CASSPTPGTGRNTQYF. The CDR3 DNA reads TGTGCCAGCTCACCTACTCCCGGGACAGGCCGGAATACGCAGTATTTT.

This clonotype was recorded many times. This chain connects TRBV4-1 to TRBJ1-5, with 7 bases that match TRBD1. V was clipped by 2 bases and J by 7 bases; unmatched bases: 2. This CDR3 contains 13 residues. Germline V gives CDR1 MGHRA, CDR2 YSYEKL. The CDR3: CASSQMGQQPQHF. The DNA for the CDR3 is TGCGCCAGCAGCCAAATGGGACAGCAGCCCCAGCATTTT.

This chain links TRBV28 with TRBJ2-1, with D unresolved. This CDR3 has 12 amino acids. With 8 bases removed from V and 13 bases from J, the gap between germline ends came to 18 bases. Looked up from germline, CDR1 is MDHEN and CDR2 is SYDVKM. CDR3 sequence (DNA): TGTGCCAGCGCACTTTTTGAGGACCGACAGTTCTTC. This gives the protein CASALFEDRQFF. Drawing the rest from reference TRBV28 and TRBJ2-1, the complete variable domain is DVKVTQSSRYLVKRTGEKVFLECVQDMDHENMFWYRQDPGLGLRLIYFSYDVKMKEKGDIPEGYSVSREKKERFSLILESASTNQTSMYLCASALFEDRQFFGPGTRLTVL.

This clonotype has just a few counts. V is TRBV28 and J is TRBJ2-7; TRBD1 matches 7 bases. The CDR3 totals 14 residues. J was trimmed by 0 bases and V by 5 bases; bases with no gene match: 4. Per the germline V gene, CDR1 is MDHEN and CDR2 is SYDVKM. CDR3 protein: CASSNGTVSYEQYF. The CDR3 coding sequence is TGTGCCAGCAGTAACGGGACAGTCTCCTACGAGCAGTACTTC. The variable domain in full, completed from reference TRBV28 and TRBJ2-7, reads DVKVTQSSRYLVKRTGEKVFLECVQDMDHENMFWYRQDPGLGLRLIYFSYDVKMKEKGDIPEGYSVSREKKERFSLILESASTNQTSMYLCASSNGTVSYEQYFGPGTRLTVT.

Points on this clonotype: A much larger clone differs from this one at a single base, so this may be a read error. The CDR3 reads CATSRDSGWSYEQYF. The DNA for the CDR3 is TGTGCCACCAGCAGAGATAGCGGATGGTCCTACGAGCAGTACTTC. This chain links TRBV15 with TRBJ2-7, with D tentatively TRBD2 (6 bases). CDR1 and CDR2 (germline): LNHNV, YYDKDF (reference sequence). The V end was cut by 0 bases, the J end by 1 base, with 10 bases between. This CDR3 is 15 amino acids long.

CDR3 residues: CASSDYGRGFAYEQYF. The CDR3 DNA reads TGCGCCAGCAGTGATTATGGCAGGGGTTTCGCCTACGAGCAGTACTTC. The chain joins TRBV10-2 to TRBJ2-7; perhaps TRBD1 as D (6 bases). The CDR3 is 16 amino acids. The V end lost 3 bases, the J end lost 2 bases, and 17 bases lay between the germline ends. Per germline, CDR1 WSHSY and CDR2 SAAADI.

Ten or more counts support this clonotype. The chain joins TRBV6-6 to TRBJ1-5; D uncertain. This CDR3 has 17 amino acids. Germline CDR1 is MNHNY and CDR2 is SVGAGI (reference sequence). V was trimmed by 0 bases and J by 0 bases, leaving 12 bases between them. CDR3 DNA sequence: TGTGCCAGCAGTTACTCGATGGGTGTCAATAGCAATCAGCCCCAGCATTTT. This gives the protein CASSYSMGVNSNQPQHF.

This clonotype was seen more than once but under ten times. The V call is TRBV12-3 or TRBV12-4, the J call TRBJ1-6, with D possibly being TRBD1 (6 bases). The CDR3 is made up of 11 amino acids. Between the trimmed V and J ends, which lost 6 bases and 13 bases, there was a span of 10 bases. CDR3 nucleotide sequence: TGTGCCAGCAGCCTGGGGGGCCCCCTCCACTTT. Protein: CASSLGGPLHF.

DNA of the CDR3: TGTGCCAGCAGCCAAGGTCAGAGGGCCACCCTCCACTTT. As protein: CASSQGQRATLHF. The gene calls are TRBV3-1 and TRBJ1-6, with unresolved D. The CDR3 is 13 amino acids. The V and J ends lost 1 base and 14 bases respectively, with 12 bases between them. CDR1 LGHDT and CDR2 YNNKEL come from the germline V gene (reference sequence).

As regards this clonotype: An end of the junction differs from the germline gene, which may be a read error. This chain links TRBV4-2 with TRBJ2-3; the match to TRBD2 covers 11 bases. Per the germline V gene, CDR1 is LGHNA and CDR2 is YNFKEQ. The CDR3 covers 19 residues. The CDR3 region is CASNQATSGSDSSTDTQYF. In nucleotides, the CDR3 is TGTGCCAGCAACCAAGCCACTAGCGGGAGCGATTCTAGCACAGATACGCAGTATTTT.